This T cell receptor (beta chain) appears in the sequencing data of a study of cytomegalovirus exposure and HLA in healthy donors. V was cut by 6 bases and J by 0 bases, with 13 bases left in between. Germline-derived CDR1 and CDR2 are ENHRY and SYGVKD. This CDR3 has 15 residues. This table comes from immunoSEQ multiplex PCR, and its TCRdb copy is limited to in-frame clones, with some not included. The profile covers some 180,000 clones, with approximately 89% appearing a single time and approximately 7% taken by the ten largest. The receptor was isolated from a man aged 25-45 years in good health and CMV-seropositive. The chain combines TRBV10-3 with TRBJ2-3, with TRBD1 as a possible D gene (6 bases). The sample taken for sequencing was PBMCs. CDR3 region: CAISEGDPSTDTQYF. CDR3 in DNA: TGTGCCATCAGCGAGGGGGACCCCAGCACAGATACGCAGTATTTT.